A selection of T cell receptor beta chains follows, all from one sample in a study of control samples from healthy donors and cancer patients. The table came from immunoSEQ multiplex PCR; TCRdb's copy has only in-frame clones and leaves some out. The data contain some 120,000 clones, around 89% of them singletons. Sequencing was done on a sample of blood. These receptors all stem from a man aged 45-60 years in good health. The CDR3 runs from the conserved cysteine through the conserved F or W. A D gene is named only where the DNA matches it firmly. The size entry is marked missing in some rows and otherwise reads once, few, many or a size class.

len: 14
j_gene: TRBJ1-2
v_gene: TRBV4-3
abundance: once
d_gene: -
CDR3aa: CASSQDRWRRGYTF
CDR3nt: TGCGCCAGCAGCCAAGATAGGTGGCGGCGCGGCTACACCTTC

len: 12
j_gene: TRBJ1-4
v_gene: TRBV20-1
abundance: -
d_gene: -
CDR3aa: CSASLQGAKLFF
CDR3nt: TGCAGTGCTAGTCTCCAAGGGGCAAAACTGTTTTTT

len: 16
j_gene: TRBJ2-2
v_gene: TRBV6-6
abundance: -
d_gene: -
CDR3aa: CASSYRRTADTGELFF
CDR3nt: TGTGCCAGCAGTTACAGGCGGACAGCCGACACCGGGGAGCTGTTTTTT

len: 13
j_gene: TRBJ1-1
v_gene: TRBV18
abundance: -
d_gene: -
CDR3aa: CASSPMGSTEAFF
CDR3nt: TGTGCCAGCTCACCAATGGGGAGCACTGAAGCTTTCTTT

len: 18
j_gene: TRBJ2-3
v_gene: TRBV27
abundance: -
d_gene: TRBD2
CDR3aa: CASSLGLAGGPGTDTQYF
CDR3nt: TGTGCCAGCAGTTTAGGGCTAGCGGGGGGCCCCGGCACAGATACGCAGTATTTT

len: 14
j_gene: TRBJ1-2
v_gene: TRBV2
abundance: -
d_gene: -
CDR3aa: CASSGRWNNYGYTF
CDR3nt: TGTGCCAGCAGTGGACGGTGGAATAACTATGGCTACACCTTC

len: 14
j_gene: TRBJ2-5
v_gene: TRBV6-5
abundance: -
d_gene: TRBD2
CDR3aa: CASSRTSGWETQYF
CDR3nt: TGTGCCAGCAGCCGGACTAGTGGGTGGGAGACCCAGTACTTC

len: 11
j_gene: TRBJ2-4
v_gene: TRBV19
abundance: -
d_gene: TRBD2
CDR3aa: CARRGGDIQYF
CDR3nt: TGTGCCAGGCGGGGAGGGGACATTCAGTACTTC

len: 15
j_gene: TRBJ2-3
v_gene: TRBV18
abundance: -
d_gene: -
CDR3aa: CASSRGAEHTDTQYF
CDR3nt: TGTGCCAGCTCCCGAGGAGCGGAGCACACAGATACGCAGTATTTT

len: 14
j_gene: TRBJ1-1
v_gene: TRBV7-9
abundance: -
d_gene: -
CDR3aa: CASSLKTGGTEAFF
CDR3nt: TGTGCCAGCAGCTTAAAAACGGGGGGGACTGAAGCTTTCTTT

len: 13
j_gene: TRBJ2-7
v_gene: TRBV5-4
abundance: many
d_gene: -
CDR3aa: CASSQDFDYEQYF
CDR3nt: TGTGCCAGCAGCCAAGACTTTGATTACGAGCAGTACTTC

len: 15
j_gene: TRBJ2-3
v_gene: TRBV15
abundance: -
d_gene: TRBD2
CDR3aa: CATSRGPGGTDTQYF
CDR3nt: TGTGCCACCAGCAGAGGTCCGGGGGGGACAGATACGCAGTATTTT

len: 15
j_gene: TRBJ1-1
v_gene: TRBV5-1
abundance: -
d_gene: -
CDR3aa: CASRSTGEMNTEAFF
CDR3nt: TGCGCCAGCAGATCCACAGGTGAAATGAACACTGAAGCTTTCTTT

len: 14
j_gene: TRBJ2-7
v_gene: TRBV11-2
abundance: -
d_gene: TRBD1
CDR3aa: CASTLTGAGYEQYF
CDR3nt: TGTGCCAGCACCCTGACAGGGGCAGGCTACGAGCAGTACTTC

len: 13
j_gene: TRBJ1-2
v_gene: TRBV11-2
abundance: -
d_gene: TRBD1
CDR3aa: CASSSGQRYGYTF
CDR3nt: TGTGCCAGCAGCTCGGGACAGCGCTATGGCTACACCTTC

len: 15
j_gene: TRBJ1-6
v_gene: TRBV7-2
abundance: few
d_gene: TRBD1
CDR3aa: CASRSQGAAVSPLHF
CDR3nt: TGTGCCAGCAGGTCTCAGGGGGCGGCGGTTTCACCCCTCCACTTT

len: 14
j_gene: TRBJ2-3
v_gene: TRBV29-1
abundance: -
d_gene: TRBD1
CDR3aa: CSVSDRVSRDTQYF
CDR3nt: TGCAGCGTTTCCGACAGGGTGTCTAGAGATACGCAGTATTTT

len: 13
j_gene: TRBJ2-7
v_gene: TRBV2
abundance: -
d_gene: -
CDR3aa: CASSYDSPYEQYF
CDR3nt: TGTGCCAGCAGTTATGACAGCCCCTACGAGCAGTACTTC

len: 14
j_gene: TRBJ2-7
v_gene: TRBV10-3
abundance: -
d_gene: -
CDR3aa: CAIRFPLSSYEQYF
CDR3nt: TGTGCCATCAGGTTCCCTCTAAGTTCCTACGAGCAGTACTTC

len: 14
j_gene: TRBJ2-5
v_gene: TRBV7-2
abundance: -
d_gene: -
CDR3aa: CASGADSYQETQYF
CDR3nt: TGTGCCAGCGGAGCGGACAGTTACCAAGAGACCCAGTACTTC

len: 15
j_gene: TRBJ1-2
v_gene: TRBV3-1/TRBV3-2
abundance: -
d_gene: -
CDR3aa: CASSQDWQGPYGYTF
CDR3nt: TGTGCCAGCAGCCAAGATTGGCAGGGTCCCTATGGCTACACCTTC

len: 13
j_gene: TRBJ1-4
v_gene: TRBV2
abundance: -
d_gene: -
CDR3aa: CASSLLLGEKLFF
CDR3nt: TGTGCCAGCAGTTTACTCTTGGGTGAAAAACTGTTTTTT

len: 16
j_gene: TRBJ1-1
v_gene: TRBV27
abundance: -
d_gene: -
CDR3aa: CASSPSRETLNTEAFF
CDR3nt: TGTGCCAGCAGTCCATCAAGGGAAACCTTGAACACTGAAGCTTTCTTT

len: 14
j_gene: TRBJ1-3
v_gene: TRBV5-8
abundance: -
d_gene: -
CDR3aa: CASSYRAAGNTIYF
CDR3nt: TGTGCCAGCAGCTACAGGGCAGCTGGAAACACCATATATTTT

len: 16
j_gene: TRBJ2-1
v_gene: TRBV6-1
abundance: -
d_gene: TRBD1
CDR3aa: CASSDQPGQGANEQFF
CDR3nt: TGTGCCAGCAGTGATCAACCGGGACAGGGGGCCAATGAGCAGTTCTTC

len: 10
j_gene: TRBJ2-1
v_gene: TRBV10-1
abundance: -
d_gene: -
CDR3aa: CASSGRGLFF
CDR3nt: TGCGCCAGCAGTGGCCGGGGCCTGTTCTTC

len: 11
j_gene: TRBJ1-1
v_gene: TRBV29-1
abundance: -
d_gene: -
CDR3aa: CSVEGRAEAFF
CDR3nt: TGCAGCGTTGAAGGCCGGGCTGAAGCTTTCTTT

len: 17
j_gene: TRBJ1-2
v_gene: TRBV7-2
abundance: -
d_gene: -
CDR3aa: CASSLEARQPPNYGYTF
CDR3nt: TGTGCCAGCAGCTTAGAAGCTCGGCAGCCTCCTAACTATGGCTACACCTTC

len: 17
j_gene: TRBJ2-3
v_gene: TRBV9
abundance: -
d_gene: TRBD2
CDR3aa: CASSEGTSGGFTDTQYF
CDR3nt: TGTGCCAGCAGCGAAGGGACTAGCGGGGGGTTCACAGATACGCAGTATTTT

len: 18
j_gene: TRBJ2-4
v_gene: TRBV9
abundance: -
d_gene: TRBD2
CDR3aa: CASSAGGLAGGFKNIQYF
CDR3nt: TGTGCCAGCAGCGCTGGGGGGCTAGCGGGGGGCTTCAAAAACATTCAGTACTTC

len: 12
j_gene: TRBJ1-1
v_gene: TRBV27
abundance: -
d_gene: TRBD1
CDR3aa: CASRGGGVGAFF
CDR3nt: TGTGCCAGCCGAGGGGGCGGGGTCGGAGCTTTCTTT

len: 15
j_gene: TRBJ1-2
v_gene: TRBV19
abundance: -
d_gene: -
CDR3aa: CASSIDPGGSYGYTF
CDR3nt: TGTGCCAGTAGTATAGATCCCGGCGGGTCTTATGGCTACACCTTC

len: 12
j_gene: TRBJ1-2
v_gene: TRBV29-1
abundance: few
d_gene: TRBD1
CDR3aa: CSARGLDYGYTF
CDR3nt: TGCAGCGCCAGGGGGCTCGACTATGGCTACACCTTC

len: 13
j_gene: TRBJ2-5
v_gene: TRBV5-5
abundance: -
d_gene: TRBD1
CDR3aa: CASSFRGLETQYF
CDR3nt: TGTGCCAGCAGCTTCAGGGGGCTGGAGACCCAGTACTTC

len: 13
j_gene: TRBJ1-5
v_gene: TRBV7-2
abundance: -
d_gene: -
CDR3aa: CASSRMGDQPQHF
CDR3nt: TGTGCCAGCAGCCGAATGGGGGATCAGCCCCAGCATTTT

len: 13
j_gene: TRBJ1-2
v_gene: TRBV6-4
abundance: -
d_gene: TRBD1
CDR3aa: CASRAGTAYGYTF
CDR3nt: TGTGCCAGCAGGGCCGGGACAGCCTATGGCTACACCTTC

len: 14
j_gene: TRBJ1-2
v_gene: TRBV10-1
abundance: -
d_gene: TRBD1
CDR3aa: CASSRTGTGDGYTF
CDR3nt: TGCGCCAGCTCCCGAACCGGGACAGGGGATGGCTACACCTTC

len: 13
j_gene: TRBJ2-7
v_gene: TRBV14
abundance: -
d_gene: TRBD1
CDR3aa: CASSGQGWGEQYF
CDR3nt: TGTGCCAGCAGCGGACAGGGTTGGGGCGAGCAGTACTTC

len: 14
j_gene: TRBJ1-4
v_gene: TRBV9
abundance: -
d_gene: -
CDR3aa: CASSAGASEEKLFF
CDR3nt: TGTGCCAGCAGCGCAGGGGCGTCGGAAGAAAAACTGTTTTTT

len: 14
j_gene: TRBJ1-1
v_gene: TRBV5-1
abundance: -
d_gene: -
CDR3aa: CASSLGGEHTEAFF
CDR3nt: TGCGCCAGCAGCTTGGGTGGAGAACACACTGAAGCTTTCTTT

len: 11
j_gene: TRBJ1-1
v_gene: TRBV6-5
abundance: -
d_gene: -
CDR3aa: CASSSGTEAFF
CDR3nt: TGTGCCAGCTCGAGTGGGACTGAAGCTTTCTTT

len: 16
j_gene: TRBJ1-2
v_gene: TRBV6-5
abundance: -
d_gene: -
CDR3aa: CASSYSQGKANYGYTF
CDR3nt: TGTGCCAGCAGTTACTCGCAGGGGAAGGCTAACTATGGCTACACCTTC

len: 17
j_gene: TRBJ1-3
v_gene: TRBV4-1
abundance: -
d_gene: -
CDR3aa: CASSQPGQFLSGNTIYF
CDR3nt: TGCGCCAGCAGCCAACCAGGACAGTTTCTCTCTGGAAACACCATATATTTT

len: 15
j_gene: TRBJ1-4
v_gene: TRBV20-1
abundance: -
d_gene: -
CDR3aa: CSASQQGLANEKLFF
CDR3nt: TGCAGTGCTAGTCAACAGGGCCTTGCCAATGAAAAACTGTTTTTT

len: 13
j_gene: TRBJ2-1
v_gene: TRBV5-8
abundance: -
d_gene: TRBD1
CDR3aa: CASSSDRENEQFF
CDR3nt: TGTGCCAGCAGCTCGGACAGGGAGAATGAGCAGTTCTTC

len: 15
j_gene: TRBJ2-2
v_gene: TRBV13
abundance: -
d_gene: TRBD1
CDR3aa: CASSLGQGAIGELFF
CDR3nt: TGTGCCAGCAGCTTGGGACAGGGGGCTATCGGGGAGCTGTTTTTT

len: 15
j_gene: TRBJ2-6
v_gene: TRBV5-1
abundance: -
d_gene: -
CDR3aa: CASSSSVSGANVLTF
CDR3nt: TGCGCCAGCAGCTCGAGTGTATCTGGGGCCAACGTCCTGACTTTC

len: 11
j_gene: TRBJ1-2
v_gene: TRBV4-1
abundance: -
d_gene: -
CDR3aa: CASRSTYGYTF
CDR3nt: TGCGCCAGCAGATCGACGTATGGCTACACCTTC

len: 14
j_gene: TRBJ2-7
v_gene: TRBV5-1
abundance: -
d_gene: -
CDR3aa: CASSPAISSYEQYF
CDR3nt: TGCGCCAGCAGCCCCGCTATAAGCTCCTACGAGCAGTACTTC

len: 16
j_gene: TRBJ2-3
v_gene: TRBV18
abundance: -
d_gene: -
CDR3aa: CASSPPRGRDTDTQYF
CDR3nt: TGTGCCAGCTCACCACCGAGGGGCAGGGACACAGATACGCAGTATTTT

len: 15
j_gene: TRBJ2-3
v_gene: TRBV7-2
abundance: -
d_gene: -
CDR3aa: CASSLVGGGTDTQYF
CDR3nt: TGTGCCAGCAGCTTAGTCGGCGGGGGCACAGATACGCAGTATTTT

len: 13
j_gene: TRBJ2-7
v_gene: TRBV3-1/TRBV3-2
abundance: -
d_gene: -
CDR3aa: CASSQDDWDEQYF
CDR3nt: TGTGCCAGCAGCCAAGATGATTGGGACGAGCAGTACTTC

len: 15
j_gene: TRBJ1-1
v_gene: TRBV7-9
abundance: -
d_gene: TRBD1
CDR3aa: CASSLDGTAWHEAFF
CDR3nt: TGTGCCAGCAGCTTAGATGGGACAGCTTGGCATGAAGCTTTCTTT

len: 13
j_gene: TRBJ2-5
v_gene: TRBV6-5
abundance: -
d_gene: -
CDR3aa: CASSGITRETQYF
CDR3nt: TGTGCCAGCAGCGGTATTACGCGAGAGACCCAGTACTTC

len: 15
j_gene: TRBJ1-4
v_gene: TRBV19
abundance: -
d_gene: -
CDR3aa: CASSIRPGINEKLFF
CDR3nt: TGTGCCAGTAGTATTCGGCCAGGGATAAATGAAAAACTGTTTTTT

len: 14
j_gene: TRBJ1-5
v_gene: TRBV9
abundance: -
d_gene: -
CDR3aa: CASSSHQGRQPQHF
CDR3nt: TGTGCCAGCAGCTCTCACCAGGGGCGGCAGCCCCAGCATTTT

len: 16
j_gene: TRBJ1-1
v_gene: TRBV18
abundance: -
d_gene: TRBD1
CDR3aa: CASSPTGGQTITEAFF
CDR3nt: TGTGCCAGCTCACCGACAGGGGGCCAAACAATCACTGAAGCTTTCTTT

len: 14
j_gene: TRBJ1-1
v_gene: TRBV2
abundance: -
d_gene: -
CDR3aa: CASSGWPRGTEAFF
CDR3nt: TGTGCCAGCAGTGGGTGGCCCAGAGGCACTGAAGCTTTCTTT